This TCR beta chain was documented in a study of low-dose radiotherapy and immunotherapy resistance in tumors (dated by TCRdb to 2021 to 2024). With regard to the full study: Cohort 1 received 0.5 Gy per fraction every 2 weeks, with a prescribed total PTV dose of 6.5 Gy. Intravenous cyclophosphamide at 200 mg/m2 was administered every two weeks, one day ahead of each radiation and immunotherapy administration. Patients took aspirin 300 mg orally once daily for four cycles, starting on cycle 1 day 1. The translational analysis covered eight patients: three from the first dose cohort and the first five from the second dose cohort. Patients in Cohort 2 were given 1 Gy per fraction every two weeks, for a total of 13 Gy across 26 weeks. The trial did not randomize participants into treatment groups. Nivolumab and ipilimumab were both given intravenously, with nivolumab at a 240 mg flat dose every two weeks and ipilimumab at 1 mg/kg every six weeks.

Superscript III and a set of TRAV- and TRBV-specific primers were used to synthesize first-strand cDNA, so that both TCRalpha and TCRbeta chains were covered. TCRs were amplified with Phusion for 20 PCR cycles, with a constant-region primer paired with the adapter attached to the V primers. Isolated mRNA was amplified with the MessageAmp II aRNA Amplification Kit, using a 16-hour in vitro transcription at 37°C. mRNA for TCR sequencing was isolated with the Dynabeads mRNA DIRECT Purification Kit. Indexed Illumina adapters were added in a second Phusion PCR of around 27 cycles, and the PCR products were purified with AMPure XP beads. Deep sequencing of TCRalpha and TCRbeta libraries was performed on an Illumina MiniSeq instrument. Per the authors' processing: Custom Perl scripts were used to pool TCR sequences that encoded the same protein, to remove out-of-frame sequences, and to calculate the abundance of each clonotype. Any TCR sequence supported by only a single read was excluded from analysis. Repertoire metrics included Shannon entropy, Gini index, clonality, richness, and frequency of TCRs shared between repertoires. TCRdb itself trimmed the public reads at Q25 with fastp, ran MiXCR and retained productive beta chains. CDR3 protein duplicates are merged, each entry listing the most common genes and DNA. For this entry, the V and J calls and clone size follow TCRdb and not the study's own pipeline. The sample table contains nearly 95,000 distinct CDR3 sequences; only one count was recorded for 9.4% of them. Around 1% of the sample is held by the ten biggest clonotypes.

This specimen's time point label, per the study, means: before trial treatment. Donors were enrolled in RACIN, a single-arm phase I dose-escalation trial in which nivolumab, ipilimumab, aspirin, low-dose cyclophosphamide and low-dose radiotherapy were combined. Patients with advanced, TIL-negative solid tumors were considered eligible. Including the terminal cysteine and phenylalanine, the CDR3 comprises 15 residues. Of the read, only the CDR3 DNA is kept; its 45 bases are in frame from base 1. The germline V gene specifies SGDLS as CDR1 and YYNGEE as CDR2. The trim is 4 bases for V and 0 bases for J, with a gap of 13 bases between the germline ends. The table lists this clonotype with many counts. Its target antigen remains unknown. No base quality values were provided; no much bigger clone lies one nucleotide off.

The chain links TRBV9 with TRBJ1-1; 6 matching bases give a weak D call of TRBD1. This clonotype originated in a male donor with prostate cancer. This specimen consisted of PBMCs, obtained before treatment. In nucleotide form, the sequence is TGTGCCAGCAGCCCCGCGGGGGGCATGAACACTGAAGCTTTCTTT. Its translation is CASSPAGGMNTEAFF.